This is a list of T cell receptor beta chains from one sample in a study of blood T cell repertoires in COVID-19. Profiling relied on immunoSEQ multiplex PCR, and the TCRdb table lists in-frame clones only, not all of them. The data show a few hundred thousand clones, 75% to 90% seen once. Input material: PBMCs or T cells enriched from blood (not recorded which). The receptor set was obtained from a woman between 25 and 40 years old who had been exposed to COVID-19. Both conserved end residues are part of each CDR3. The order of the fields is V gene, D gene, clone size, J gene, CDR3 protein, CDR3 DNA. The D gene is left open where the match is weak. Size tells how often a clone was seen (once, few, many) or the class of an expanded clone, and some rows leave it out.

V gene: TRBV29-1; D gene: TRBD1; clone size: .; J gene: TRBJ2-6; CDR3 protein: CSVPGGSGANVLTF; CDR3 DNA: TGCAGCGTACCAGGGGGCTCTGGGGCCAACGTCCTGACTTTC
V gene: TRBV6-1; D gene: .; clone size: few; J gene: TRBJ1-6; CDR3 protein: CASSEESALHF; CDR3 DNA: TGTGCCAGCAGTGAAGAATCAGCCCTCCACTTT
V gene: TRBV21-1; D gene: .; clone size: .; J gene: TRBJ1-4; CDR3 protein: CASSKGGGRDEKLFF; CDR3 DNA: TGTGCCAGCAGCAAAGGGGGGGGTAGGGATGAAAAACTGTTTTTT
V gene: TRBV29-1; D gene: TRBD2; clone size: .; J gene: TRBJ2-5; CDR3 protein: CSVPLGGTVQETQYF; CDR3 DNA: TGCAGCGTCCCCCTGGGGGGGACGGTACAAGAGACCCAGTACTTC
V gene: TRBV7-2; D gene: .; clone size: .; J gene: TRBJ1-3; CDR3 protein: CATPPAGPTGNTIYF; CDR3 DNA: TGTGCCACCCCCCCGGCAGGGCCAACTGGAAACACCATATATTTT
V gene: TRBV3-1/TRBV3-2; D gene: TRBD1; clone size: .; J gene: TRBJ1-6; CDR3 protein: CASSQGTGGSPLHF; CDR3 DNA: TGTGCCAGCAGCCAAGGGACAGGAGGCTCACCCCTCCACTTT
V gene: TRBV27; D gene: TRBD1; clone size: .; J gene: TRBJ1-2; CDR3 protein: CASSLSRTGGRTNYGYTF; CDR3 DNA: TGTGCCAGCAGTTTATCCCGGACAGGGGGCCGAACAAACTATGGCTACACCTTC
V gene: TRBV12-5; D gene: TRBD2; clone size: .; J gene: TRBJ2-2; CDR3 protein: CASGLTLAGATGELFF; CDR3 DNA: TGTGCTAGTGGTTTGACACTAGCGGGGGCCACCGGGGAGCTGTTTTTT
V gene: TRBV6-1; D gene: TRBD1; clone size: .; J gene: TRBJ1-1; CDR3 protein: CASSETGANTEAFF; CDR3 DNA: TGTGCCAGCAGTGAGACAGGGGCGAACACTGAAGCTTTCTTT
V gene: TRBV19; D gene: TRBD1; clone size: few; J gene: TRBJ1-6; CDR3 protein: CASSITGAKGYNSPLHF; CDR3 DNA: TGTGCCAGTAGTATAACAGGGGCAAAGGGCTATAATTCACCCCTCCACTTT
V gene: TRBV12-3/TRBV12-4; D gene: .; clone size: .; J gene: TRBJ1-2; CDR3 protein: CASSPYTGNGYTF; CDR3 DNA: TGTGCCAGCAGTCCGTATACAGGGAATGGCTACACCTTC
V gene: TRBV4-1; D gene: TRBD1; clone size: few; J gene: TRBJ2-2; CDR3 protein: CASSQDRETGSGELFF; CDR3 DNA: TGCGCCAGCAGCCAAGATAGGGAGACAGGGTCCGGGGAGCTGTTTTTT
V gene: TRBV4-1; D gene: .; clone size: .; J gene: TRBJ1-4; CDR3 protein: CASSQGAQLNEKLFF; CDR3 DNA: TGCGCCAGCAGCCAAGGGGCCCAGCTCAATGAAAAACTGTTTTTT
V gene: TRBV10-2; D gene: TRBD1; clone size: .; J gene: TRBJ1-2; CDR3 protein: CASSPGQGFGGYTF; CDR3 DNA: TGCGCCAGCAGCCCTGGACAGGGATTTGGCGGCTACACCTTC
V gene: TRBV5-6; D gene: .; clone size: few; J gene: TRBJ1-5; CDR3 protein: CASSRGHHSNQPQHF; CDR3 DNA: TGTGCCAGCAGCCGCGGGCATCACAGCAATCAGCCCCAGCATTTT
V gene: TRBV27; D gene: .; clone size: .; J gene: TRBJ2-7; CDR3 protein: CASSLTGTATYEQYF; CDR3 DNA: TGTGCCAGCAGTCTAACCGGGACTGCGACCTACGAGCAGTACTTC
V gene: TRBV7-9; D gene: .; clone size: .; J gene: TRBJ2-1; CDR3 protein: CASSFGSGSYNEQFF; CDR3 DNA: TGTGCCAGCAGCTTTGGGAGTGGGTCCTACAATGAGCAGTTCTTC
V gene: TRBV30; D gene: .; clone size: .; J gene: TRBJ1-1; CDR3 protein: CAWSVSRTVMNTEAFF; CDR3 DNA: TGTGCCTGGAGTGTATCCCGGACTGTGATGAACACTGAAGCTTTCTTT
V gene: TRBV3-1/TRBV3-2; D gene: TRBD2; clone size: few; J gene: TRBJ2-1; CDR3 protein: CASSHPSGGHEQFF; CDR3 DNA: TGTGCCAGCAGCCATCCCTCGGGGGGTCATGAGCAGTTCTTC
V gene: TRBV18; D gene: TRBD2; clone size: .; J gene: TRBJ2-3; CDR3 protein: CASSPQAAGALSTDTQYF; CDR3 DNA: TGTGCCAGCTCACCACAGGCAGCGGGGGCCCTTAGCACAGATACGCAGTATTTT
V gene: TRBV9; D gene: TRBD2; clone size: .; J gene: TRBJ2-1; CDR3 protein: CASSVGGTTSYNEQFF; CDR3 DNA: TGTGCCAGCAGCGTAGGAGGGACTACCTCTTACAATGAGCAGTTCTTC
V gene: TRBV1; D gene: .; clone size: .; J gene: TRBJ1-1; CDR3 protein: CTSSQDGQGMNTEAFF; CDR3 DNA: TGCACCAGCAGCCAAGATGGCCAGGGCATGAACACTGAAGCTTTCTTT
V gene: TRBV29-1; D gene: .; clone size: .; J gene: TRBJ1-5; CDR3 protein: CSVGGNSNQPQHF; CDR3 DNA: TGCAGCGTTGGAGGGAATAGCAATCAGCCCCAGCATTTT
V gene: TRBV19; D gene: TRBD1; clone size: .; J gene: TRBJ1-1; CDR3 protein: CASSLPIFRGRVWNTEAFF; CDR3 DNA: TGTGCCAGTAGTTTACCCATTTTCAGGGGGCGTGTGTGGAACACTGAAGCTTTCTTT
V gene: TRBV5-1; D gene: .; clone size: .; J gene: TRBJ2-5; CDR3 protein: CASSLTDQGVETQYF; CDR3 DNA: TGCGCCAGCAGCTTAACAGACCAAGGCGTAGAGACCCAGTACTTC
V gene: TRBV9; D gene: TRBD1; clone size: .; J gene: TRBJ2-7; CDR3 protein: CASSVGYRGGVYEQYF; CDR3 DNA: TGTGCCAGCAGCGTAGGTTACAGGGGTGGGGTATACGAGCAGTACTTC
V gene: TRBV3-1/TRBV3-2; D gene: .; clone size: .; J gene: TRBJ2-3; CDR3 protein: CASSQIYLARTGTQYF; CDR3 DNA: TGTGCCAGCAGCCAAATTTACCTAGCGCGCACAGGAACGCAGTATTTT
V gene: TRBV27; D gene: .; clone size: few; J gene: TRBJ1-4; CDR3 protein: CASSPGREKLFF; CDR3 DNA: TGTGCCAGCAGCCCAGGGCGTGAAAAACTGTTTTTT
V gene: TRBV5-6; D gene: .; clone size: .; J gene: TRBJ1-2; CDR3 protein: CARALGEKVHGYTF; CDR3 DNA: TGTGCCAGGGCCTTAGGGGAAAAGGTACATGGCTACACCTTC
V gene: TRBV19; D gene: TRBD1; clone size: few; J gene: TRBJ1-2; CDR3 protein: CASSPAPDRTGYTF; CDR3 DNA: TGTGCGAGTAGCCCCGCCCCGGACAGGACTGGCTACACCTTC
V gene: TRBV28; D gene: TRBD1; clone size: .; J gene: TRBJ1-2; CDR3 protein: CASKRTGTGGKGGYTF; CDR3 DNA: TGTGCCAGCAAACGGACAGGGACAGGCGGTAAAGGGGGCTACACCTTC
V gene: TRBV2; D gene: TRBD1; clone size: .; J gene: TRBJ1-1; CDR3 protein: CASFPPGTGGFGNTEAFF; CDR3 DNA: TGTGCCAGCTTCCCCCCCGGGACAGGGGGTTTCGGGAACACTGAAGCTTTCTTT
V gene: TRBV3-1/TRBV3-2; D gene: TRBD2; clone size: .; J gene: TRBJ2-1; CDR3 protein: CASSQDWTIAGYNEQFF; CDR3 DNA: TGTGCCAGCAGCCAAGATTGGACAATAGCGGGGTACAATGAGCAGTTCTTC
V gene: TRBV30; D gene: .; clone size: .; J gene: TRBJ2-7; CDR3 protein: CAWSLALTGVSYEQYF; CDR3 DNA: TGTGCCTGGAGTCTTGCTTTGACGGGGGTCTCCTACGAGCAGTACTTC
V gene: TRBV9; D gene: .; clone size: .; J gene: TRBJ1-2; CDR3 protein: CASSVGVKGDYGYTF; CDR3 DNA: TGTGCCAGCAGCGTAGGGGTAAAGGGGGACTATGGCTACACCTTC
V gene: TRBV19; D gene: TRBD1; clone size: .; J gene: TRBJ1-2; CDR3 protein: CASSRDRANFYGYTF; CDR3 DNA: TGTGCCAGTAGTAGGGACAGGGCAAATTTTTATGGCTACACCTTC
V gene: TRBV3-1/TRBV3-2; D gene: TRBD1; clone size: .; J gene: TRBJ1-3; CDR3 protein: CASSQGTGGNSGNTIYF; CDR3 DNA: TGTGCCAGCAGCCAGGGGACAGGGGGAAACTCTGGAAACACCATATATTTT
V gene: TRBV19; D gene: .; clone size: few; J gene: TRBJ1-2; CDR3 protein: CASSPGSGGYTF; CDR3 DNA: TGTGCCAGTAGTCCAGGGTCGGGCGGCTACACCTTC
V gene: TRBV18; D gene: .; clone size: .; J gene: TRBJ2-5; CDR3 protein: CASSPSGETQYF; CDR3 DNA: TGTGCCAGCTCACCATCCGGGGAGACCCAGTACTTC
V gene: TRBV6-5; D gene: .; clone size: .; J gene: TRBJ2-7; CDR3 protein: CASSSGQSRYEQYF; CDR3 DNA: TGTGCCAGCAGCAGTGGACAGTCGCGATACGAGCAGTACTTC
V gene: TRBV5-1; D gene: TRBD2; clone size: .; J gene: TRBJ2-1; CDR3 protein: CASNPSGGDDEQFF; CDR3 DNA: TGCGCCAGCAACCCCTCGGGGGGTGACGATGAGCAGTTCTTC
V gene: TRBV5-6; D gene: TRBD1; clone size: once; J gene: TRBJ1-2; CDR3 protein: CASSFAGGQGSRGYTF; CDR3 DNA: TGTGCCAGCAGCTTTGCCGGGGGACAGGGGTCGAGGGGCTACACCTTC
V gene: TRBV20-1; D gene: TRBD1; clone size: .; J gene: TRBJ1-4; CDR3 protein: CSASNRGLGKLFF; CDR3 DNA: TGCAGTGCTAGTAACAGGGGCCTCGGAAAACTGTTTTTT
V gene: TRBV12-2; D gene: .; clone size: once; J gene: TRBJ1-6; CDR3 protein: CASRLAPPRGQGNSPLHF; CDR3 DNA: TGTGCAAGTCGCTTAGCGCCACCGAGGGGCCAGGGGAATTCACCCCTCCACTTT
V gene: TRBV9; D gene: TRBD1; clone size: .; J gene: TRBJ1-3; CDR3 protein: CASSADRGSGNTIYF; CDR3 DNA: TGTGCCAGCAGCGCGGACAGGGGCTCTGGAAACACCATATATTTT
V gene: TRBV25-1; D gene: TRBD1; clone size: .; J gene: TRBJ2-5; CDR3 protein: CASSEDRDRQETQYF; CDR3 DNA: TGTGCCAGCAGTGAAGACCGGGACAGACAAGAGACCCAGTACTTC
V gene: TRBV3-1/TRBV3-2; D gene: TRBD2; clone size: .; J gene: TRBJ2-7; CDR3 protein: CASSSSGGIYEQYF; CDR3 DNA: TGTGCCAGCAGCTCTTCGGGGGGTATCTACGAGCAGTACTTC
V gene: TRBV10-1; D gene: .; clone size: .; J gene: TRBJ2-2; CDR3 protein: CASMGDTGELFF; CDR3 DNA: TGCGCCAGCATGGGAGACACCGGGGAGCTGTTTTTT
V gene: TRBV19; D gene: TRBD1; clone size: .; J gene: TRBJ1-1; CDR3 protein: CASSSAGGVGNTEAFF; CDR3 DNA: TGTGCCAGTAGTTCCGCAGGGGGCGTCGGGAACACTGAAGCTTTCTTT
V gene: TRBV12-3/TRBV12-4; D gene: .; clone size: .; J gene: TRBJ1-1; CDR3 protein: CASSPAGYTEAFF; CDR3 DNA: TGTGCCAGCAGTCCGGCAGGGTACACTGAAGCTTTCTTT
V gene: TRBV6-5; D gene: .; clone size: .; J gene: TRBJ1-4; CDR3 protein: CASSYRGWANEKLFF; CDR3 DNA: TGTGCCAGCAGTTACCGGGGGTGGGCTAATGAAAAACTGTTTTTT
V gene: TRBV5-1; D gene: TRBD1; clone size: .; J gene: TRBJ2-5; CDR3 protein: CASTRAPGGGQETQYF; CDR3 DNA: TGCGCCAGCACCCGGGCACCAGGGGGCGGGCAAGAGACCCAGTACTTC
V gene: TRBV21-1; D gene: .; clone size: .; J gene: TRBJ1-2; CDR3 protein: CASSTLPTGGLYGYTF; CDR3 DNA: TGTGCCAGCAGCACTCTACCCACAGGGGGTCTCTATGGCTACACCTTC
V gene: TRBV5-1; D gene: TRBD1; clone size: few; J gene: TRBJ2-1; CDR3 protein: CASSSKGTDYYNEQFF; CDR3 DNA: TGCGCCAGCAGCTCAAAAGGGACAGACTATTACAATGAGCAGTTCTTC
V gene: TRBV18; D gene: .; clone size: .; J gene: TRBJ1-1; CDR3 protein: CASSPNKPNTEAFF; CDR3 DNA: TGTGCCAGCTCACCCAACAAACCGAACACTGAAGCTTTCTTT